These T cell receptor beta chains were read from a single sample in a study of blood T cells in healthy people across ages. TCRdb itself ran the 5' RACE reads through MiXCR, one entry per CDR3 protein. The sample consists of some 850,000 distinct CDR3 sequences, under 30% of them appearing once. These data also formed part of another study, on T cells of mothers and their children.

Sample: blood. These receptors were taken from a boy aged 10-17 years in good health. The CDR3 runs from the conserved cysteine through the conserved F or W. A D gene is named only where the DNA matches it firmly. Rows may omit the clone size; those that give it use once, few, many or a size class.

V gene	J gene	clone size	D gene	CDR3 DNA	CDR3 protein
TRBV18	TRBJ1-4	few	.	TGTGCCAGCTCACCACTTTCAGGGACTAATGAAAAACTGTTTTTT	CASSPLSGTNEKLFF
TRBV29-1	TRBJ2-7	.	.	TGCAGCTATACAGGTTCGGTCACCTACGAGCAGTACTTC	CSYTGSVTYEQYF
TRBV7-9	TRBJ1-2	few	TRBD1	TGTGCCAGCAGCACCTACAGGGGGGGAGACGGCTACACCTTC	CASSTYRGGDGYTF
TRBV2	TRBJ2-2	few	TRBD2	TGTGCCAGCAGGGAAAGCGGGGGGGCCTACACCGGGGAGCTGTTTTTT	CASRESGGAYTGELFF
TRBV19	TRBJ2-5	.	.	TGTGCCAGTAGTCCCCGACAGTCCCGAGAGACCCAGTACTTC	CASSPRQSRETQYF
TRBV28	TRBJ2-2	.	.	TGTGCCAGCATACAGAAGAACACCGGGGAGCTGTTTTTT	CASIQKNTGELFF
TRBV21-1	TRBJ2-7	.	.	TGTGCCAGCAGCAAACTGGAAGGGAAGTCCTACGAGCAGTACTTC	CASSKLEGKSYEQYF
TRBV12-3/TRBV12-4	TRBJ2-7	.	.	TGTGCCAGCAGTTTATCCTGGACAGTCGGCGCCTACGAGCAGTACTTC	CASSLSWTVGAYEQYF
TRBV7-3	TRBJ2-1	few	.	TGTGCCAGTTCCAATCCTGGGCCGGGGCCTGACAATGAGCAGTTCTTC	CASSNPGPGPDNEQFF
TRBV20-1	TRBJ1-5	.	TRBD1	TGCAGTGCTACAGGGACAGGGAATCAGCCCCAGCATTTT	CSATGTGNQPQHF
TRBV11-2	TRBJ2-5	few	.	TGTGCCAGCAGCCTTTTTACCCCTCCCGTAGAGACCCAGTACTTC	CASSLFTPPVETQYF
TRBV7-9	TRBJ1-6	.	.	TGTGCCAGCCAGGGAGAGGGCTATAATTCACCCCTCCACTTT	CASQGEGYNSPLHF
TRBV6-2/TRBV6-3	TRBJ2-5	few	TRBD2	TGTGCCAGCAGCAATACCGCGGGGGGACTGGAGGAGACCCAGTACTTC	CASSNTAGGLEETQYF
TRBV7-2	TRBJ2-5	few	TRBD2	TGTGCCAGCAGCTTCCGGGGGGTCGAGACCCAGTACTTC	CASSFRGVETQYF
TRBV4-1	TRBJ2-4	.	.	TGCGCCAGCAGCCAAGTAAGGGGTTCGGCCAAAAACATTCAGTACTTC	CASSQVRGSAKNIQYF
TRBV29-1	TRBJ2-7	few	.	TGCAGCGTTGAAGAACGTGACTACGAGCAGTACTTC	CSVEERDYEQYF